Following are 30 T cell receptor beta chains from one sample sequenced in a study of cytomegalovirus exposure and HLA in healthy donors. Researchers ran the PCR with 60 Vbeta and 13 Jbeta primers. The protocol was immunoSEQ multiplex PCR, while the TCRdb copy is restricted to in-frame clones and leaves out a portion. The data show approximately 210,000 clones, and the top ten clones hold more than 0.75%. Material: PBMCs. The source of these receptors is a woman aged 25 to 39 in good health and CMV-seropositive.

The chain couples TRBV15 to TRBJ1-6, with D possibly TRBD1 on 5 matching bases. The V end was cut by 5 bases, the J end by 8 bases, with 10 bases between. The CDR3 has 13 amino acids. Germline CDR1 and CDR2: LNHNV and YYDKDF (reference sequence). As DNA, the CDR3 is TGTGCCACCAGCGGGGCCCTTTATTCACCCCTCCACTTT. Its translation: CATSGALYSPLHF.

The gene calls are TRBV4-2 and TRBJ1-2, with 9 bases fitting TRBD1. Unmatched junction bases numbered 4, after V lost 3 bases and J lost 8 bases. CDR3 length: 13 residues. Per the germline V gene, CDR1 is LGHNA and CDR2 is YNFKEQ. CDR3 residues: CASSHPDRGGYTF. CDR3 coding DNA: TGTGCCAGCAGCCACCCGGACAGGGGAGGCTACACCTTC.

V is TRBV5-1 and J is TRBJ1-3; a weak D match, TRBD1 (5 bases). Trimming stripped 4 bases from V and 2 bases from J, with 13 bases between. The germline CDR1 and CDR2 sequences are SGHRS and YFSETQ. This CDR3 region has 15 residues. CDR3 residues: CASSPGGATGNTIYF. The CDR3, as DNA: TGCGCCAGCAGCCCGGGAGGGGCAACTGGAAACACCATATATTTT.

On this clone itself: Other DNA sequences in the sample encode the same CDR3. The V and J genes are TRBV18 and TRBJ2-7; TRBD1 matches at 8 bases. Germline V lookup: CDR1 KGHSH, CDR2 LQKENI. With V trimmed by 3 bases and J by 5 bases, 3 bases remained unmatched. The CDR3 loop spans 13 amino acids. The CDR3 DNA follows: TGTGCCAGCTCACCCGGACAGGGTAACGAGCAGTACTTC. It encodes CASSPGQGNEQYF.

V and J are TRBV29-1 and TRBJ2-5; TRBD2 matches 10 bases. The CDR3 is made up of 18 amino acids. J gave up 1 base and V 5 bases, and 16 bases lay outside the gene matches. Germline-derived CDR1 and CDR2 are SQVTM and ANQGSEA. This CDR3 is CSVLERTSGGPSQETQYF. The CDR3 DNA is TGCAGCGTTCTCGAGAGGACTAGCGGAGGGCCCAGCCAAGAGACCCAGTACTTC.

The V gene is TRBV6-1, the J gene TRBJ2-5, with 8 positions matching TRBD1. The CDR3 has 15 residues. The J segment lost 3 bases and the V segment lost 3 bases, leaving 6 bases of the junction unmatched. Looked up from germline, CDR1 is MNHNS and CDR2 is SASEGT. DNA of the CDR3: TGTGCCAGCAGTGACTCCGGGACAGGAGAAGAGACCCAGTACTTC. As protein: CASSDSGTGEETQYF.

The CDR3 loop is CASSYDRGIVAFF. The DNA of the CDR3 is TGTGCCAGCAGTTATGACAGGGGTATAGTCGCTTTCTTT. The chain links TRBV27 to TRBJ1-1; 8 nucleotides match TRBD1. CDR3 length equals 13 residues. V lost 4 bases, J lost 11 bases, and 9 bases stayed unmatched. Germline assignment: CDR1 MNHEY and CDR2 SMNVEV (reference sequence).

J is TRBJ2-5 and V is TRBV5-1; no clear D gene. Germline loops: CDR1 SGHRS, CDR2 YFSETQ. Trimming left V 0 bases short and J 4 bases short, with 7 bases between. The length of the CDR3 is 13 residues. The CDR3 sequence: CASSLGARETQYF. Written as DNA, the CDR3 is TGCGCCAGCAGCTTGGGGGCCAGAGAGACCCAGTACTTC.

In DNA, the CDR3 is TGTGCCAGCAGCGTAGGTTGGGACAGGGAGCCCTTCTCTGGAAACACCATATATTTT. The encoded protein is CASSVGWDREPFSGNTIYF. The chain has TRBV9 and TRBJ1-3; the match to TRBD1 covers 9 bases. The V and J ends lost 0 bases and 0 bases, in that order; junction bases with no gene match: 10. The CDR3 is made up of 19 amino acids. Germline V gene sequence: CDR1 SGDLS, CDR2 YYNGEE.

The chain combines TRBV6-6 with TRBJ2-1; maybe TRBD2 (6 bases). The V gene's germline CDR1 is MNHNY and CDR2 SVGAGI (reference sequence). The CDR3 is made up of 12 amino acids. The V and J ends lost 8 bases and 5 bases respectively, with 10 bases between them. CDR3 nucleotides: TGTGCCAGCGGGACTGGTAACAATGAGCAGTTCTTC. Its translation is CASGTGNNEQFF.

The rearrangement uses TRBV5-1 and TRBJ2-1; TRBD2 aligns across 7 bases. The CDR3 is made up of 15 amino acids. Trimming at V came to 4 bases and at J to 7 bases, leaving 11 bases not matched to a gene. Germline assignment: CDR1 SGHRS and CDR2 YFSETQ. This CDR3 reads CASSQTTSPGNEQFF. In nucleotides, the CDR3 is TGCGCCAGCAGCCAGACGACTAGCCCAGGGAATGAGCAGTTCTTC.

The CDR3 DNA follows: TGTGCCAGCACCACGACAGGCCACGAGCAGTACTTC. As protein: CASTTTGHEQYF. The genes are TRBV6-1 and TRBJ2-7, with TRBD1 as a possible D gene (6 bases). The CDR3 loop spans 12 amino acids. With 7 bases removed from V and 5 bases from J, the gap between germline ends came to 12 bases. Germline-derived CDR1 and CDR2 are MNHNS and SASEGT.

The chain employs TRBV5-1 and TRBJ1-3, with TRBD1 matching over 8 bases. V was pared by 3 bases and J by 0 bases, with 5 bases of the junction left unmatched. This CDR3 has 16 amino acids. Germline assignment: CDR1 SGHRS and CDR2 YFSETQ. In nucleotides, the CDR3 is TGCGCCAGCAGCTCAGGGGGCCCAAGCTCTGGAAACACCATATATTTT. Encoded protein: CASSSGGPSSGNTIYF.

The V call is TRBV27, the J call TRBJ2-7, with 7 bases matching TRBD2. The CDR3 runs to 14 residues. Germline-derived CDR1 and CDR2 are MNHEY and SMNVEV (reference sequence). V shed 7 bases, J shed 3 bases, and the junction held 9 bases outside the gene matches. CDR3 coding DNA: TGTGCCAGCACCCGGACTAGGCTTGACTACGAGCAGTACTTC. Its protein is CASTRTRLDYEQYF.

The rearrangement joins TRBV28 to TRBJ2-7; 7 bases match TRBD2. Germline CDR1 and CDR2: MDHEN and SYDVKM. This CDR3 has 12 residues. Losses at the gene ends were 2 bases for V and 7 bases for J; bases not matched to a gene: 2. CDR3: CASSLRREEQYF. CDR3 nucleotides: TGTGCCAGCAGTTTAAGGCGGGAGGAGCAGTACTTC.

This chain's CDR3 is CASSSNWGGREQYF. CDR3 nucleotides: TGTGCCAGCAGTTCCAACTGGGGAGGGCGCGAGCAGTACTTC. The V and J genes are TRBV6-5 and TRBJ2-7, with 7 bases aligning to TRBD2. The CDR3 has 14 residues. Germline loops: CDR1 MNHEY, CDR2 SVGAGI. With 4 bases clipped from V and 6 bases from J, the junction kept 9 bases outside the gene matches.

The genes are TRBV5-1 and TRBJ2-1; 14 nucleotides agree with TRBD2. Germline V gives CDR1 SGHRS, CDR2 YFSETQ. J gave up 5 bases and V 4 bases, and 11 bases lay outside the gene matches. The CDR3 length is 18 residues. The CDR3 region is CASSRNPGLAGADNEQFF. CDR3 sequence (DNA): TGCGCCAGCAGCCGGAACCCGGGACTAGCGGGGGCCGACAATGAGCAGTTCTTC.

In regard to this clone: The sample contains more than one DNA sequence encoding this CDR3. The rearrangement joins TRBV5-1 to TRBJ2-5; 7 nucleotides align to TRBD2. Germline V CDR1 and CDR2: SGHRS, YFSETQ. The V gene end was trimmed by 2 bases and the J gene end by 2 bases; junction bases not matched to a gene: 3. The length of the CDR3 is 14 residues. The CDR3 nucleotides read TGCGCCAGCAGCTTCTCTAGCGGACAAGAGACCCAGTACTTC. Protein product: CASSFSSGQETQYF.

The CDR3 DNA reads as TGCGCCAGCAGCCTCACTACCAAAAGCGGGAGAGCCTACGAGCAGTACTTC. It codes for CASSLTTKSGRAYEQYF. The genes are TRBV4-1 and TRBJ2-7; 8 bases are shared with TRBD2. The V segment lost 4 bases and the J segment 2 bases; nucleotides outside the gene matches: 13. The CDR3 runs 17 residues. Germline CDR1 MGHRA, CDR2 YSYEKL.

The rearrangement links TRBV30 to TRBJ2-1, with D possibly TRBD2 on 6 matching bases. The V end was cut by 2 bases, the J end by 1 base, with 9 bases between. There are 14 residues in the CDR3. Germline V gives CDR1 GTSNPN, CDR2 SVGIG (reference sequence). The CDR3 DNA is TGTGCCTGGAGTCCCGGGGGTTCCTACAATGAGCAGTTCTTC. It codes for CAWSPGGSYNEQFF.

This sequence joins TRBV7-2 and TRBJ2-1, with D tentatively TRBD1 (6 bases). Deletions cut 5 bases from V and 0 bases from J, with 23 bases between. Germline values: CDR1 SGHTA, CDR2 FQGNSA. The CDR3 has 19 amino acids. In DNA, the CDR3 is TGTGCCAGCAGCCCACGACAGGCCTCATTAAAAGGCTCCTACAATGAGCAGTTCTTC. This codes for CASSPRQASLKGSYNEQFF.

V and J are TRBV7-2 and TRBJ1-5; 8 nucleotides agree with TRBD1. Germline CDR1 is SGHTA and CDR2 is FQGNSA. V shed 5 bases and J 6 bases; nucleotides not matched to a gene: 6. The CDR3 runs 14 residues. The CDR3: CASSLDRGGQPQHF. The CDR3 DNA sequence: TGTGCCAGCAGCCTAGACAGGGGCGGTCAGCCCCAGCATTTT.

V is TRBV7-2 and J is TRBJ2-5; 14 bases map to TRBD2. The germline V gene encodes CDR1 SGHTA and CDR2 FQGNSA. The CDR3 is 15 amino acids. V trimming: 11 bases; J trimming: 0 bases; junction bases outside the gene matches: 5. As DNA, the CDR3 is TGTGCCCAGACGGGACTAGCGGGGGACCAAGAGACCCAGTACTTC. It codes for CAQTGLAGDQETQYF. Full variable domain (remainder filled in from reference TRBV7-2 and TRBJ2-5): GAGVSQSPSNKVTEKGKDVELRCDPISGHTALYWYRQSLGQGLEFLIYFQGNSAPDKSGLPSDRFSAERTGGSVSTLTIQRTQQEDSAVYLCAQTGLAGDQETQYFGPGTRLLVL.

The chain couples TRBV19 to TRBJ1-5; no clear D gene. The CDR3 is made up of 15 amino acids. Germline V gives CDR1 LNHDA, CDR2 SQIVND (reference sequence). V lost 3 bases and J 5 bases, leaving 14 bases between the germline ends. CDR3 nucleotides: TGTGCCAGTAGTATCTGGCAGGCCCCGGATCAGCCCCAGCATTTT. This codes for CASSIWQAPDQPQHF.

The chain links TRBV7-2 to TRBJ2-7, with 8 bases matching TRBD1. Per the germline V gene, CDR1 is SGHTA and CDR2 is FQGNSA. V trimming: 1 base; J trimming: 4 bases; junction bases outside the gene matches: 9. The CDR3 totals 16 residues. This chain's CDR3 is CASSLDLDRARYEQYF. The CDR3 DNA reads TGTGCCAGCAGCTTAGACTTGGACAGGGCTCGGTACGAGCAGTACTTC.

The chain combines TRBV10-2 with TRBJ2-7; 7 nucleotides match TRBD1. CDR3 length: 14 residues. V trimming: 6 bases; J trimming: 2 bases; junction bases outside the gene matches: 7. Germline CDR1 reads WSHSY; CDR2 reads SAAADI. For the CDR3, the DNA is TGCGCCAGCAGCCCAGGGGGTGTAACCTACGAGCAGTACTTC. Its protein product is CASSPGGVTYEQYF.

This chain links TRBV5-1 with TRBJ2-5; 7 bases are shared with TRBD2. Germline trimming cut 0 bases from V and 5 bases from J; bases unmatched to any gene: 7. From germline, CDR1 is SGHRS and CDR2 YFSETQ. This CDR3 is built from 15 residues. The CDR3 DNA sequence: TGCGCCAGCAGCTTGGTCCCGGGGGGTGAGGAGACCCAGTACTTC. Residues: CASSLVPGGEETQYF.

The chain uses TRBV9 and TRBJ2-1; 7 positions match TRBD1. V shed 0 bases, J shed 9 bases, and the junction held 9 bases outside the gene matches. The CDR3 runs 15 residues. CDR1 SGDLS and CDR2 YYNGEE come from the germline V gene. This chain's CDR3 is CASSVAYRGEGEQFF. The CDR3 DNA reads TGTGCCAGCAGCGTAGCTTACAGGGGCGAGGGTGAGCAGTTCTTC.

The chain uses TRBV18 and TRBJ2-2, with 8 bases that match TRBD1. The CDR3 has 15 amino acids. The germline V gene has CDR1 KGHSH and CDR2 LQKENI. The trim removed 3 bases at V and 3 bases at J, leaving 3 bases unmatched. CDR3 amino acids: CASSPGTGHTGELFF. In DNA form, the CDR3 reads TGTGCCAGCTCACCTGGGACAGGCCACACCGGGGAGCTGTTTTTT.

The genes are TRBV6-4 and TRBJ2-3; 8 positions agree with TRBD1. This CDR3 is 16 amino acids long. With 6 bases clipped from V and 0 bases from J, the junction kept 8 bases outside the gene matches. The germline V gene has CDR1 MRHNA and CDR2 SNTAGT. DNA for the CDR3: TGTGCCAGCAGAGTCACAGGGGGTACTAGCACAGATACGCAGTATTTT. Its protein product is CASRVTGGTSTDTQYF.